These 17 T cell receptor beta chains came from one sample sequenced in a study of cytomegalovirus exposure and HLA in healthy donors. PCR amplification relied on 60 Vbeta primers (plus 13 Jbeta primers). Clones were sequenced by immunoSEQ multiplex PCR, and TCRdb holds only the in-frame ones, with some missing. The top ten clones hold about 1.7% of a sample with 230,000 or so clones, 80% to 95% of them seen once. Sequenced material: PBMCs. The receptors shown here come from a girl aged 2-15 years in good health and CMV-seronegative.

This chain uses TRBV7-8 with TRBJ2-3; TRBD2 agrees at 10 bases. V shed 0 bases and J 6 bases; nucleotides not matched to a gene: 9. CDR1 and CDR2 from the germline V gene are SGHVS and FQNEAQ. The CDR3 has 17 amino acids. CDR3 sequence reads: CASSLASTSGPRDTQYF. In nucleotides, the CDR3 is TGTGCCAGCAGCTTAGCGTCGACTAGCGGGCCAAGGGATACGCAGTATTTT.

This clone was recorded only once. The chain combines TRBV4-1 with TRBJ2-3; 7 bases match TRBD2. Per germline, CDR1 MGHRA and CDR2 YSYEKL. After removal of 1 base from V and 2 bases from J, the junction contained 3 bases not matched to a gene. CDR3 length equals 15 residues. The CDR3 here is CASSQGGGTTDTQYF. The CDR3 DNA follows: TGCGCCAGCAGCCAAGGGGGGGGAACCACAGATACGCAGTATTTT.

The chain combines TRBV27 with TRBJ1-1; D may be TRBD1 (6 bases). Germline CDR1 MNHEY, CDR2 SMNVEV (reference sequence). The CDR3 length is 15 residues. V dropped 10 bases and J dropped 3 bases, with 21 bases sitting between them. The CDR3 bases are TGTGCCACTTTAGTACTAGGGGGTAAAGACACTGAAGCTTTCTTT. Amino acids: CATLVLGGKDTEAFF.

This chain links TRBV5-1 with TRBJ1-1; TRBD1 might be the D (5 bases). The CDR3 is 13 residues long. Between the trimmed V and J ends, which lost 5 bases and 2 bases, there was a span of 10 bases. Germline V gene sequence: CDR1 SGHRS, CDR2 YFSETQ. The CDR3 loop is CASRPRDNTEAFF. CDR3 nucleotide sequence: TGCGCCAGCAGGCCCAGGGATAACACTGAAGCTTTCTTT. The variable domain in full, completed from reference TRBV5-1 and TRBJ1-1, reads KAGVTQTPRYLIKTRGQQVTLSCSPISGHRSVSWYQQTPGQGLQFLFEYFSETQRNKGNFPGRFSGRQFSNSRSEMNVSTLELGDSALYLCASRPRDNTEAFFGQGTRLTVV.

The J gene is TRBJ2-1, the V gene TRBV9, with 9 bases that match TRBD2. The CDR3 covers 16 residues. Germline CDR1 SGDLS, CDR2 YYNGEE. V dropped 0 bases and J dropped 2; count of bases not matched to a gene: 3. CDR3 amino acids: CASSVGGGGAYNEQFF. CDR3 DNA: TGTGCCAGCAGCGTAGGGGGCGGGGGGGCCTACAATGAGCAGTTCTTC.

This clone has just one count. The chain uses TRBV28 and TRBJ1-6; unclear D gene. The CDR3 consists of 16 residues. V was shortened by 5 bases and J by 7 bases, with 18 bases between the two germline ends. CDR1 and CDR2 from the germline V gene are MDHEN and SYDVKM. The CDR3 nucleotides read TGTGCCAGCAGTCCCACCAGCCCCGGGAGCAATTCACCCCTCCACTTT. It specifies CASSPTSPGSNSPLHF.

This rearrangement joins TRBV10-3 to TRBJ2-2; 7 positions match TRBD1. Germline V gene sequence: CDR1 ENHRY, CDR2 SYGVKD. The CDR3 totals 14 residues. V was clipped by 6 bases and J by 0 bases; unmatched bases: 1. CDR3 region: CAIRGTANTGELFF. For the CDR3, the DNA is TGTGCCATCAGGGGGACAGCGAACACCGGGGAGCTGTTTTTT.

The V gene is TRBV15, the J gene TRBJ1-1; D is undetermined. Germline V gene sequence: CDR1 LNHNV, CDR2 YYDKDF (reference sequence). This CDR3 has 13 amino acids. V shed 4 bases and J shed 7 bases, with 13 bases lying between them. CDR3 residues: CATSIDTGREAFF. In DNA, the CDR3 is TGTGCCACCAGCATCGACACCGGCCGTGAAGCTTTCTTT. Filled out from reference TRBV15 and TRBJ1-1, the complete variable domain reads DAMVIQNPRYQVTQFGKPVTLSCSQTLNHNVMYWYQQKSSQAPKLLFHYYDKDFNNEADTPDNFQSRRPNTSFCFLDIRSPGLGDTAMYLCATSIDTGREAFFGQGTRLTVV.

About this clone itself: This sample also contains other DNA sequences that code for the same CDR3. The chain joins TRBV19 to TRBJ1-5; D ambiguous. In germline, CDR1 is LNHDA, CDR2 SQIVND (reference sequence). V was shortened by 4 bases and J by 2 bases, with 6 bases between the two germline ends. The CDR3 has 13 amino acids. The CDR3 protein is CASSTGGNQPQHF. The CDR3, as DNA: TGTGCCAGTAGTACGGGAGGCAATCAGCCCCAGCATTTT.

V and J are TRBV2 and TRBJ1-2; D perhaps matches TRBD1 (5 bases). Germline V gives CDR1 SNHLY, CDR2 FYNNEI. V was cut by 6 bases and J by 1 base, with 21 bases left in between. CDR3 length: 17 amino acids. The CDR3 DNA follows: TGTGCCAGCAGGGAGGACCTACGGGGGACGGTTAACTATGGCTACACCTTC. This translates into CASREDLRGTVNYGYTF.

The chain combines TRBV4-2 with TRBJ2-3; 14 bases fit TRBD2. The CDR3 is 18 residues long. The germline gives CDR1 LGHNA, CDR2 YNFKEQ. Germline trimming cut 0 bases from V and 2 bases from J; bases unmatched to any gene: 4. The DNA for the CDR3 is TGTGCCAGCAGCCAAGATTTGACTAGCGGGGGGGTCACAGATACGCAGTATTTT. It is translated as CASSQDLTSGGVTDTQYF.

The chain is built from TRBV30 and TRBJ1-3; 7 nucleotides match TRBD1. The J segment lost 0 bases and the V segment lost 1 base, leaving 6 bases of the junction unmatched. Germline V CDR1 and CDR2: GTSNPN, SVGIG (reference sequence). There are 16 residues in the CDR3. The CDR3 DNA reads as TGTGCCTGGAGTGGGGCCGGACAGGTCTCTGGAAACACCATATATTTT. It specifies CAWSGAGQVSGNTIYF.

V usage is TRBV19 and J usage is TRBJ2-6; D gene uncertain. V lost 3 bases, J lost 0 bases, and 6 bases lay in between. The CDR3 is made up of 15 amino acids. Germline V CDR1 and CDR2: LNHDA, SQIVND (reference sequence). The CDR3 reads CASSIQNSGANVLTF. CDR3 sequence (DNA): TGTGCCAGTAGTATTCAGAACTCTGGGGCCAACGTCCTGACTTTC. Full variable domain (rest looked up from reference TRBV19 and TRBJ2-6): DGGITQSPKYLFRKEGQNVTLSCEQNLNHDAMYWYRQDPGQGLRLIYYSQIVNDFQKGDIAEGYSVSREKKESFPLTVTSAQKNPTAFYLCASSIQNSGANVLTFGAGSRLTVL.

The gene calls are TRBV19 and TRBJ1-5; TRBD1 agrees at 8 bases. Germline CDR1 LNHDA, CDR2 SQIVND (reference sequence). V was clipped by 6 bases and J by 6 bases; unmatched bases: 7. This CDR3 contains 14 residues. The CDR3 coding sequence is TGTGCCAGTAGGTGGACAGGGATCCGTCAGCCCCAGCATTTT. Protein product: CASRWTGIRQPQHF.

The chain is built from TRBV27 and TRBJ2-5, with 11 bases fitting TRBD1. Germline trimming cut 5 bases from V and 5 bases from J; bases unmatched to any gene: 7. CDR1 is MNHEY, CDR2 SMNVEV, per germline (reference sequence). The CDR3 extends over 15 amino acids. The CDR3 region is CASSTWTGGVETQYF. The CDR3 DNA reads as TGTGCCAGCAGTACATGGACAGGGGGCGTCGAGACCCAGTACTTC.

This chain joins TRBV30 and TRBJ2-5; a weak D match, TRBD2 (6 bases). Deletions cut 0 bases from V and 2 bases from J, with 13 bases between. The CDR3 contains 15 residues. Per germline, CDR1 GTSNPN and CDR2 SVGIG (reference sequence). CDR3 sequence: CAWSVRWGEQETQYF. In DNA, the CDR3 is TGTGCCTGGAGTGTACGTTGGGGGGAACAAGAGACCCAGTACTTC.

The chain joins TRBV28 to TRBJ2-5; D gene uncertain. The CDR3 covers 12 residues. Germline V lookup: CDR1 MDHEN, CDR2 SYDVKM. Trimming left V 6 bases short and J 0 bases short, with 5 bases between. The CDR3 DNA is TGTGCCAGCAGAGCGTACCAAGAGACCCAGTACTTC. Translation: CASRAYQETQYF.